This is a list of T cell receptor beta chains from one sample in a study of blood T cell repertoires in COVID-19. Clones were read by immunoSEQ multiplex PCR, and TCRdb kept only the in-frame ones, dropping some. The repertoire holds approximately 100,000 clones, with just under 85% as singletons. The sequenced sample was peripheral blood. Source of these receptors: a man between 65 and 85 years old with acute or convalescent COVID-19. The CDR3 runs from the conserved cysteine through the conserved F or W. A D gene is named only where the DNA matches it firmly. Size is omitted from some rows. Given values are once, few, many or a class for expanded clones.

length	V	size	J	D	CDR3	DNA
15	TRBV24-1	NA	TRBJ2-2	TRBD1	CATSDRSRGRGELFF	TGTGCCACCAGTGATCGCTCCAGGGGGCGCGGGGAGCTGTTTTTT
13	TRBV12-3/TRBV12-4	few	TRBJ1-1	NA	CASSIGEGTEAFF	TGTGCCAGCAGTATTGGGGAGGGCACTGAAGCTTTCTTT
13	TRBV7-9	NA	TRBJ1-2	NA	CASSSRTADGYTF	TGTGCCAGCAGCTCAAGGACAGCGGATGGCTACACCTTC
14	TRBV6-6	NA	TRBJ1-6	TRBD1	CASRDRVNNSPLHF	TGTGCCAGCCGAGACAGGGTAAATAATTCACCCCTCCACTTT
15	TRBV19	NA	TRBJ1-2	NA	CAILNEGQGNYGYTF	TGTGCCATCCTGAACGAGGGCCAGGGGAACTATGGCTACACCTTC
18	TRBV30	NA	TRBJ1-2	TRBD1	CASPVPWAGGIWSYGYTF	TGTGCCTCACCTGTGCCTTGGGCAGGGGGCATTTGGAGCTATGGCTACACCTTC
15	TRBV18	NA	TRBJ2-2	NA	CASSTSRGDTGELFF	TGTGCCAGCTCGACGTCCAGGGGCGACACCGGGGAGCTGTTTTTT
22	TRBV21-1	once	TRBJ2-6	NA	CASSNNPLAGGSSISGANVLTF	TGTGCCAGCAGCAATAATCCACTAGCGGGAGGATCAAGCATCTCTGGGGCCAACGTCCTGACTTTC
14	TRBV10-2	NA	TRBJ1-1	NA	CASSVRGGNTEAFF	TGCGCCAGCAGTGTCCGAGGCGGAAACACTGAAGCTTTCTTT
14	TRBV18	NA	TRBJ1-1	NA	CASGQSRENTEAFF	TGTGCCAGCGGTCAAAGCAGGGAGAACACTGAAGCTTTCTTT
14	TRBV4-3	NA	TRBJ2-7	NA	CASSHRQSGGEQYF	TGCGCCAGCAGCCATCGCCAGTCCGGGGGCGAGCAGTACTTC
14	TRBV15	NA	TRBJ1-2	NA	CATSPGVGTYGYTF	TGTGCCACCAGCCCGGGGGTCGGTACCTATGGCTACACCTTC
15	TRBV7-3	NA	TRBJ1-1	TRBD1	CASSRDRVGNTEAFF	TGTGCCAGCAGCCGAGACAGGGTCGGTAACACTGAAGCTTTCTTT
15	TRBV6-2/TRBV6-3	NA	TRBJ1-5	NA	CASSYYRTSGQPQHF	TGTGCCAGCAGTTACTACAGGACCTCGGGTCAGCCCCAGCATTTT
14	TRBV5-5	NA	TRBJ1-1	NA	CASSSFRGGTEAFF	TGTGCCAGCAGCTCCTTCCGGGGTGGCACTGAAGCTTTCTTT
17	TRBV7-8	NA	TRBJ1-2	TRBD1	CASSLSGQASAIYGYTF	TGTGCCAGCAGCTTATCGGGACAGGCGTCAGCAATCTATGGCTACACCTTC
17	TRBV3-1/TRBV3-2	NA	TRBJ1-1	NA	CASSPSGGYIMNTEAFF	TGTGCCAGCAGCCCCTCGGGGGGTTATATCATGAACACTGAAGCTTTCTTT
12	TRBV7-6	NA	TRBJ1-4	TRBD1	CASSKDRGQLFF	TGTGCCAGCAGCAAGGACAGGGGTCAACTGTTTTTT
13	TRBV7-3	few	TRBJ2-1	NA	CASSLSADNEQFF	TGTGCCAGCAGCTTAAGCGCTGACAATGAGCAGTTCTTC
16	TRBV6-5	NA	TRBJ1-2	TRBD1	CASSYSTGQGFGGYTF	TGTGCCAGCAGTTACTCGACGGGACAGGGCTTTGGAGGCTACACCTTC
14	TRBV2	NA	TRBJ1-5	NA	CASSLAALDQPQHF	TGTGCCAGCAGTCTGGCAGCGTTAGATCAGCCCCAGCATTTT
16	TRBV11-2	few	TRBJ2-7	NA	CASSLSIRRRSNEQYF	TGTGCCAGCAGCTTAAGCATCCGCCGGAGAAGCAACGAGCAGTACTTC
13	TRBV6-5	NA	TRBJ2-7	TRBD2	CASGRGPAYEQYF	TGTGCCAGCGGGAGGGGCCCTGCCTACGAGCAGTACTTC
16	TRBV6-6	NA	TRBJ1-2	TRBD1	CASSYFGTGANYGYTF	TGTGCCAGCAGTTACTTCGGGACAGGGGCTAACTATGGCTACACCTTC
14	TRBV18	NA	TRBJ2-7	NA	CASSPRRETYEQYF	TGTGCCAGCTCACCACGGCGGGAAACCTACGAGCAGTACTTC
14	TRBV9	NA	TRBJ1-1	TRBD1	CASSVGQGFTEAFF	TGTGCCAGCAGCGTTGGACAGGGTTTTACTGAAGCTTTCTTT
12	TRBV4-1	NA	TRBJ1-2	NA	CASAAQAGGYTF	TGCGCCAGCGCCGCCCAGGCGGGTGGCTACACCTTC
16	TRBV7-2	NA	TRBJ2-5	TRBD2	CASSLDGAPGGETQYF	TGTGCCAGCAGCTTAGATGGGGCCCCGGGGGGAGAGACCCAGTACTTC
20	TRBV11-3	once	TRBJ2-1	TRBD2	CASSLRPGTSGMSSYNEQFF	TGTGCCAGCAGCTTACGGCCCGGGACTAGCGGAATGAGCTCCTACAATGAGCAGTTCTTC
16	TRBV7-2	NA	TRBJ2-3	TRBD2	CASSLGTSGRTDTQYF	TGTGCCAGCAGCTTAGGGACTAGCGGGAGGACAGATACGCAGTATTTT
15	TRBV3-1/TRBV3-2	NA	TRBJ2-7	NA	CASSPDIWQTYEQYF	TGTGCCAGCAGCCCAGATATTTGGCAAACCTACGAGCAGTACTTC
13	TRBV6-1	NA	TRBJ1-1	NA	CASSEVQYTEAFF	TGTGCCAGCAGTGAAGTTCAGTACACTGAAGCTTTCTTT
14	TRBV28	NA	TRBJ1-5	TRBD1	CASSRQGGNQPQHF	TGTGCCAGCAGTCGGCAGGGGGGAAATCAGCCCCAGCATTTT
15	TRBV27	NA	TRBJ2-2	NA	CASSLDPPNTGELFF	TGTGCCAGCAGTCTAGACCCCCCGAACACCGGGGAGCTGTTTTTT
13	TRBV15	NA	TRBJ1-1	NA	CATSRTLGTEAFF	TGTGCCACCAGCAGGACACTTGGGACTGAAGCTTTCTTT
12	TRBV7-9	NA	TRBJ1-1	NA	CASSTRGSEAFF	TGTGCCAGCAGCACTCGGGGGTCAGAAGCTTTCTTT
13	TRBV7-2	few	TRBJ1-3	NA	CASSTSGGNTIYF	TGTGCCAGCAGCACGTCAGGGGGAAACACCATATATTTT
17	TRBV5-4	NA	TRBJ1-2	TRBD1	CASSLGGQGALNYGYTF	TGTGCCAGCAGCTTGGGGGGACAGGGCGCCCTTAACTATGGCTACACCTTC
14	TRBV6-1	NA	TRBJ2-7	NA	CASSEAQNTYEQYF	TGTGCCAGCAGTGAAGCGCAGAATACCTACGAGCAGTACTTC
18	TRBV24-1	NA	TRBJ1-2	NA	CATTGVRPWGKDVYGYTF	TGTGCCACCACAGGGGTTCGTCCCTGGGGTAAGGACGTCTATGGCTACACCTTC
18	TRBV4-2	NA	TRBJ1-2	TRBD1	CASSQGRQGDRGNHGYTF	TGTGCCAGCAGCCAAGGACGACAAGGGGACAGGGGAAACCATGGCTACACCTTC
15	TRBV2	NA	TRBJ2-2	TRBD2	CASSGGGLENRELFF	TGTGCCAGCAGTGGGGGGGGATTGGAGAACCGGGAGCTGTTTTTT
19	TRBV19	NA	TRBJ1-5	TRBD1	CASSISWFARDRDHQPQHF	TGTGCCAGTAGTATATCGTGGTTTGCCCGGGACAGAGATCATCAGCCCCAGCATTTT
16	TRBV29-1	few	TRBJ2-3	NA	CSVRGQPPNPTDTQYF	TGCAGCGTTCGTGGACAGCCGCCAAATCCCACAGATACGCAGTATTTT
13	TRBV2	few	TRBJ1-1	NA	CASSESGNTEAFF	TGTGCCAGCAGTGAGTCGGGGAACACTGAAGCTTTCTTT
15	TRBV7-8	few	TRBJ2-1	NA	CASSPREARYNEQFF	TGTGCCAGCAGCCCCAGGGAGGCAAGATACAATGAGCAGTTCTTC
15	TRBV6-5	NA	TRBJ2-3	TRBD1	CASSPTGGRLDTQYF	TGTGCCAGCAGTCCGACAGGGGGAAGGTTGGATACGCAGTATTTT
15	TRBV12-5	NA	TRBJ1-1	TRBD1	CASGLAGQENTEAFF	TGTGCTAGTGGTTTGGCGGGACAGGAGAACACTGAAGCTTTCTTT